The 4 T cell receptor beta chains below come from one sample, sequenced in a study of T cells after posttransplantation cyclophosphamide. The method was immunoSEQ multiplex PCR; TCRdb's version includes in-frame clones alone and lacks a portion of them. The sample has around 35,000 clones, none seen only once. What was sequenced was PBMCs. The receptors were sampled from a woman aged 45-65 years in good health and a related stem cell transplant donor.

This clone was counted at least ten times. The chain has TRBV11-1 and TRBJ1-1, with D perhaps TRBD1 (5 bases). Germline lookup yields CDR1 SGHAT and CDR2 FQDESV (reference sequence). V was trimmed by 6 bases and J by 4 bases, leaving 12 bases between them. This CDR3 is 13 amino acids long. CDR3: CASSQQEGTEAFF. CDR3 DNA: TGTGCCAGCAGTCAACAGGAAGGCACTGAAGCTTTCTTT.

This clone was seen repeatedly, ten times or more. The rearrangement uses TRBV10-3 and TRBJ1-1; TRBD1 matches at 7 bases. The germline V gene encodes CDR1 ENHRY and CDR2 SYGVKD. The V gene end was trimmed by 5 bases and the J gene end by 2 bases; junction bases not matched to a gene: 8. This CDR3 has 15 amino acids. In nucleotides, the CDR3 is TGTGCCATCAGTCCGGCGGGACAGAGAAACACTGAAGCTTTCTTT. Translation gives CAISPAGQRNTEAFF.

Many counts were recorded for this clone. The rearrangement links TRBV28 to TRBJ2-7; tentatively, D is TRBD1 (6 bases). The CDR3 contains 11 residues. CDR1 MDHEN and CDR2 SYDVKM come from the germline V gene. Trimming removed 6 bases from V and 6 bases from J, with 9 bases in between. The CDR3 here is CASRTGIEQYF. DNA for the CDR3: TGTGCCAGCAGGACAGGAATCGAGCAGTACTTC.

There are many counts of this clone. The chain employs TRBV12-3 or TRBV12-4 and TRBJ1-1; unclear D gene. The CDR3 has 13 residues. V was cut by 2 bases and J by 4 bases, with 8 bases left in between. This chain's CDR3 is CASSLSGFTEAFF. The CDR3 DNA follows: TGTGCCAGCAGTTTATCTGGCTTCACTGAAGCTTTCTTT.